This T cell receptor beta chain was identified in a study of T cell responses to AZD1222 COVID-19 vaccine. Study conclusions and caveats: Spike-specific TCR breadth and depth were elevated following two AZD1222 doses. Spike-wide coverage was observed for vaccine-associated CD4 TCRs, with dominant responses at 160-218 and 743-854. Researchers took repertoire samples only after the peak T cell response had come. Donors, mostly white British, included more females; clonal diversity was possibly underestimated.

As concerns this clone: Its antigen is currently unknown.

There are 14 residues in the CDR3. The germline V gene has CDR1 MNHEY and CDR2 SMNVEV (reference sequence). The ends were cut back, 1 base at V and 4 bases at J, with 11 bases in the middle. TCRdb's copy holds only in-frame clones and misses some; the assay was immunoSEQ multiplex PCR. Here the sample spans 95,000 or so clones, roughly 89% being singletons. The V and J genes are TRBV27 and TRBJ2-7; no definite D call. Here the sequenced sample was peripheral blood, taken on day 0 of MenACWY control vaccination. This receptor was obtained from an adult in good health. This CDR3 reads CASSLYADGYEQYF. As DNA, the CDR3 is TGTGCCAGCAGTTTATACGCGGACGGTTACGAGCAGTACTTC.